The TCR beta chain described here comes from a study of blood T cell repertoires in COVID-19. Across the whole study: Spain, Italy and the United States supplied samples that represented acute and convalescent COVID-19. The analysed material was cDNA or gDNA that came from T cells, B-cell-depleted T cells, or PBMCs.

Germline assignment: CDR1 DFQATT and CDR2 SNEGSKA (reference sequence). The CDR3 sequence is 12 residues long. V gave up 3 bases and J gave up 7 bases, with 13 bases separating them. Study processing details: Counts of nucleated cells, estimated from reference gene primer amplification, were obtained. Clones were read by immunoSEQ multiplex PCR, and TCRdb kept only the in-frame ones, dropping some. That table supplies the V and J calls and clone size; D and trimming were determined from the DNA. The sample contains approximately 450,000 clones, around 89% of which appear only once. The clonotype comes from a woman under 40 with acute or convalescent COVID-19. The chain uses TRBV20-1 and TRBJ2-7; D is unresolved. The sample consisted of peripheral blood. In DNA, the CDR3 is TGCAGTGCTAGTATGCGGTTTGGGGAGCAGTACTTC. Protein sequence: CSASMRFGEQYF.